This TCR beta chain stems from a study of T cell responses to AZD1222 COVID-19 vaccine. General study points: Reportedly, nearly half of unique spike TCRs recognized epitopes outside B.1.351/B.1.1.7 mutations. Repertoire sampling happened only post peak T cell response. Most donors were white British and more were female, and clonal diversity was possibly underestimated.

In regard to this clone: Its antigen is as yet unknown.

This CDR3 contains 16 residues. Per the germline V gene, CDR1 is SGDLS and CDR2 is YYNGEE. V dropped 4 bases and J dropped 9; count of bases not matched to a gene: 11. Generated by immunoSEQ multiplex PCR, the TCRdb table keeps only in-frame clones and is missing some. In the table there are approximately 180,000 clones, approximately 94% of which are singletons. The sample in question was peripheral blood, obtained 28 days after the second dose of the MenACWY control vaccine. The chain links TRBV9 to TRBJ2-1; 12 bases are shared with TRBD1. The sequence was obtained from an adult who received the MenACWY meningococcal vaccine as a control. In nucleotides, the CDR3 is TGTGCCAGCAGCCCCTCACCGGGACAGGGGGCAGGTGAGCAGTTCTTC. Its translation is CASSPSPGQGAGEQFF.